This T cell receptor (beta chain) was documented in a study of blood T cell repertoires in COVID-19. The authors' processing: Reference gene primer amplification yielded estimated nucleated cell counts. Clones were sequenced by immunoSEQ multiplex PCR, and TCRdb holds only the in-frame ones, with some missing. V, J and clone size derive from that table, while D and trimming were established from the DNA sequence. The sample carries 200,000 to 250,000 clones, approximately 77% recorded once. Germline CDR1 is SNHLY and CDR2 is FYNNEI. V lost 6 bases, J lost 3 bases, and 14 bases lay in between. The CDR3 is 15 amino acids.

This TCR came from a woman aged 80 or over with acute or convalescent COVID-19. The chain couples TRBV2 to TRBJ1-4; no firm D call. Specimen: peripheral blood. CDR3: CASRRNILPNEKLFF. The CDR3 nucleotides are TGTGCCAGCAGAAGAAACATCCTCCCTAATGAAAAACTGTTTTTT.